Sequencing of this T cell receptor beta chain was carried out in a study of cytomegalovirus exposure and HLA in healthy donors. CDR1 and CDR2 from the germline V gene are LNHDA and SQIVND (reference sequence). The trim removed 6 bases at V and 3 bases at J, leaving 8 bases unmatched. The CDR3 covers 14 residues. Regarding this clone: Its matching antigen is unknown.

Broader study findings: For TCR beta chains, V- and J-gene trimming was later linked to a missense DCLRE1C variant.

The PCR contained 60 Vbeta and 13 Jbeta primers. Method: immunoSEQ multiplex PCR; TCRdb's copy keeps in-frame clones and lacks some. This table holds 150,000 to 180,000 clones, 70% to 80% found once. This sequence joins TRBV19 and TRBJ2-7; TRBD1 matches at 7 bases. The material sequenced was PBMCs. This sequence originates from a man aged 30-40 years in good health and CMV-seropositive. CDR3 coding DNA: TGTGCCAGTAGCTCCCTTCACAGGGGCTACGAGCAGTACTTC. Residues: CASSSLHRGYEQYF.